Described below is a single TCR beta chain sequence and its context. This record comes from a study of T cell changes during pregnancy in multiple sclerosis. Assay used: immunoSEQ multiplex PCR; TCRdb lists only in-frame clones, some missing. The repertoire includes fewer than 60,000 clones, approximately 95% of them detected once, and roughly 0.34% sits in the top ten. The V end lost 5 bases, the J end lost 5 bases, and 21 bases lay between the germline ends. The CDR3 length is 16 residues. CDR1 and CDR2 (germline): SGHAT, FQNNGV. This receptor was identified in a female donor with multiple sclerosis, enrolled in a pregnancy study. J is TRBJ1-2 and V is TRBV11-2, with a possible D match to TRBD1 (6 bases). The source was CD4+ T cells from peripheral blood mononuclear cells, collected in the third trimester of pregnancy. CDR3 residues: CASSPTTGRTKYGYTF. The CDR3 DNA follows: TGTGCCAGCAGCCCCACTACAGGGCGAACAAAGTATGGCTACACCTTC. Full variable domain (missing parts from reference TRBV11-2 and TRBJ1-2): EAGVAQSPRYKIIEKRQSVAFWCNPISGHATLYWYQQILGQGPKLLIQFQNNGVVDDSQLPKDRFSAERLKGVDSTLKIQPAKLEDSAVYLCASSPTTGRTKYGYTFGSGTRLTVV.